The next 18 T cell receptor beta chains were all read from a single sample in a study of T cells in women clearing cervical HPV infection. The protocol was immunoSEQ multiplex PCR, while the TCRdb copy is restricted to in-frame clones and leaves out a portion. This sample contains tens of thousands of clones. Sequenced: blood buffy coat. The source is a woman aged 18 to 75 with a cervical HPV16 infection that either progressed to CIN3+ or cleared (not recorded which).

As regards this clone: The CDR3 end is not reached by the read, which stops 3 residues before it; the germline J gene fills it in. The chain employs TRBV20-1 and TRBJ1-3; a possible D gene is TRBD1 (5 bases). The CDR3 is made up of 17 amino acids. V gave up 4 bases and J gave up 2 bases, with 21 bases separating them. Germline V gene sequence: CDR1 DFQATT, CDR2 SNEGSKA (reference sequence). The CDR3 reads CSAIPATDRKTGNTIYF. The sequenced CDR3 bases are TGCAGTGCTATTCCCGCCACCGACAGAAAGACTGGAAACACC.

Note on this clone: The read terminates 3 residues ahead of where the CDR3 ends, so the germline J gene completes it. The V gene is TRBV18, the J gene TRBJ2-4; 8 nucleotides agree with TRBD1. CDR3 length: 17 residues. Losses at the gene ends were 3 bases for V and 0 bases for J; bases not matched to a gene: 7. The germline CDR1 and CDR2 sequences are KGHSH and LQKENI. CDR3 bases read: TGTGCCAGCTCACCCACGACAGGGGATGGAGCCAAAAACATT. Protein sequence: CASSPTTGDGAKNI. The CDR3 in full is CASSPTTGDGAKNIQYF.

In regard to this clone: The read terminates 3 residues ahead of where the CDR3 ends, so the germline J gene completes it. The chain joins TRBV27 to TRBJ2-3, with a tentative D call TRBD2 (6 bases). The CDR3 runs 14 residues. Germline CDR1 and CDR2: MNHEY and SMNVEV (reference sequence). The V and J ends lost 5 bases and 2 bases respectively, with 11 bases between them. CDR3 DNA, as far as it was read: TGTGCCAGCAGTAGGCGGGGTCCCACAGATACG. Its protein is CASSRRGPTDT. The full CDR3 is CASSRRGPTDTQYF.

For this clone: Read coverage stops 3 residues before the CDR3 terminus; the germline J gene supplies the remainder. The chain is built from TRBV7-2 and TRBJ2-7; 7 bases fit TRBD1. With 5 bases clipped from V and 1 base from J, the junction kept 8 bases outside the gene matches. The CDR3 spans 15 residues. Germline CDR1 and CDR2: SGHTA and FQGNSA. CDR3 bases read: TGTGCCAGCAGCACCCGACAGGGAACTTCCTACGAG. This encodes CASSTRQGTSYE. The complete CDR3 protein is CASSTRQGTSYEQYF.

As concerns this clone: Coverage ceases 3 residues before the CDR3 finishes, and the germline J gene fills in the end. V usage is TRBV5-4 and J usage is TRBJ2-1, with D perhaps matching TRBD1 (6 bases). Germline V gene data show CDR1 as SGHNT and CDR2 as YYREEE (reference sequence). The V gene lost 1 base and the J gene lost 7 bases, with 12 bases spanning the gap. There are 14 residues in the CDR3. CDR3 DNA, as far as it was read: TGTGCCAGCAGCTTGAGGACAGTTAGAAATGAG. This sequence encodes CASSLRTVRNE. The whole CDR3 is CASSLRTVRNEQFF.

For this clone: The read halts 3 residues ahead of the CDR3 end, with the missing end drawn from the germline J gene. The chain employs TRBV5-1 and TRBJ2-7, with D tentatively TRBD2 (6 bases). V was trimmed by 3 bases and J by 3 bases, leaving 10 bases between them. Germline lookup yields CDR1 SGHRS and CDR2 YFSETQ. The CDR3 contains 13 residues. The CDR3 reads CASSSPGLYEQYF. The DNA read from the CDR3 is TGCGCCAGCAGCTCCCCGGGACTCTACGAG.

About this clone itself: The CDR3 end lies 3 residues beyond the end of the read and is filled in from the germline J gene. The genes are TRBV20-1 and TRBJ2-1; 7 bases map to TRBD1. Germline V gene sequence: CDR1 DFQATT, CDR2 SNEGSKA (reference sequence). The CDR3 contains 16 residues. V was clipped by 3 bases and J by 7 bases; unmatched bases: 15. The CDR3 is CSASGPSDRDGNEQFF. The DNA read from the CDR3 is TGCAGTGCTAGCGGCCCTTCCGACAGGGACGGTAATGAG.

On this clone: The read ends 3 residues shy of where the CDR3 ends; the end is completed using the germline J gene. The chain employs TRBV7-3 and TRBJ1-2; D may be TRBD1 (6 bases). This CDR3 is built from 13 residues. V was clipped by 5 bases and J by 6 bases, with 13 bases between them. Germline CDR1 and CDR2: SGHTA and FQGTGA. The CDR3 spells CASSPAGEHGYTF. CDR3 DNA, as far as it was read: TGTGCCAGCAGCCCCGCAGGGGAGCATGGC.

For this clone: The sequenced fragment ends 3 residues before the CDR3 boundary, so the rest is inferred from the germline J gene. The V call is TRBV18, the J call TRBJ2-2; 7 bases fit TRBD2. The CDR3 extends over 16 amino acids. CDR1 KGHSH and CDR2 LQKENI come from the germline V gene. Unmatched junction bases numbered 3, after V lost 1 base and J lost 1 base. The DNA read from the CDR3 is TGTGCCAGCTCACCACTGGCGGGGGAGAACACCGGGGAG. Residues: CASSPLAGENTGE. The complete CDR3 sequence is CASSPLAGENTGELFF.

Concerning this clone: The read comes to an end 3 residues before the CDR3 does, leaving the germline J gene to fill in the end. The chain links TRBV2 to TRBJ2-5; D is ambiguous. The CDR3 covers 14 residues. V lost 1 base, J lost 7 bases, and 13 bases lay in between. Per the germline V gene, CDR1 is SNHLY and CDR2 is FYNNEI. Here the CDR3 reads CASSEDTVIGTQYF. Incomplete CDR3 DNA: TGTGCCAGCAGTGAAGACACAGTTATCGGGACC.

Comments on this clone: The CDR3 end is not reached by the read, which stops 3 residues before it; the germline J gene fills it in. The rearrangement joins TRBV7-2 to TRBJ1-1; 7 bases are a match to TRBD1. This CDR3 spans 15 amino acids. The V gene's germline CDR1 is SGHTA and CDR2 FQGNSA. Partial CDR3 DNA: TGTGCCAGCAGCCGAAGGGACAGTGCTGTTGTGGAA. Encoded protein: CASSRRDSAVVE. The CDR3 in full is CASSRRDSAVVEAFF.

This clone is classed as medium-sized by frequency. The read halts 3 residues ahead of the CDR3 end, with the missing end drawn from the germline J gene. The sample contains more than one DNA sequence encoding this CDR3. V gene TRBV18 combines with J gene TRBJ2-7; D not resolved. The germline V gene encodes CDR1 KGHSH and CDR2 LQKENI. The CDR3 totals 12 residues. Trimming cost V 3 bases and J 0 bases, with 3 bases left between them. The part of the CDR3 DNA that was read is TGTGCCAGCTCACCTAGCTCCTACGAG. Encoded protein: CASSPSSYE. The full CDR3 reads CASSPSSYEQYF.

Of note for this clone: Read data end 3 residues before the CDR3 end; the end is taken from the germline J gene. This chain uses TRBV18 with TRBJ2-3; 10 positions match TRBD1. V shed 1 base, J shed 1 base, and the junction held 2 bases outside the gene matches. Germline CDR1 reads KGHSH; CDR2 reads LQKENI. This CDR3 spans 16 amino acids. This chain's CDR3 is CASSPLGTGGTDTQYF. The DNA read from the CDR3 is TGTGCCAGCTCACCACTCGGGACAGGGGGCACAGATACG.

Concerning this clone: Read coverage stops 3 residues before the CDR3 terminus; the germline J gene supplies the remainder. The chain recombines TRBV19 with TRBJ2-3; the match to TRBD1 covers 7 bases. V gave up 5 bases and J gave up 0 bases; unmatched junction bases: 5. CDR1 and CDR2 (germline): LNHDA, SQIVND (reference sequence). This CDR3 region has 15 residues. The covered CDR3 bases are TGTGCCAGTAGTCCGGGACAGAGTAGCACAGATACG. Its translation is CASSPGQSSTDT. The CDR3 as a whole reads CASSPGQSSTDTQYF.

Partial CDR3 DNA: TGTGCCAGCAGCCTACGGACAGGCCGCGCGACCGATACG. Its translation is CASSLRTGRATDT. The CDR3, in full, reads CASSLRTGRATDTQYF. The V and J genes are TRBV14 and TRBJ2-3; TRBD1 aligns across 7 bases. The read falls 3 residues short of the CDR3 end, and the missing part is taken from the germline J gene. Germline V CDR1 and CDR2: SGHDN, FVKESK. With 4 bases clipped from V and 6 bases from J, the junction kept 13 bases outside the gene matches. The CDR3 is 16 amino acids.

Concerning this clone: The sequence runs out 3 residues before the end of the CDR3; the remainder is reconstructed from the germline J gene. The chain has TRBV20-1 and TRBJ2-2; 8 bases match TRBD1. CDR3 length: 14 amino acids. In germline, CDR1 is DFQATT, CDR2 SNEGSKA (reference sequence). Trimming took 6 bases from V and 0 from J; bases not matched to a gene: 3. The chain's CDR3 is CSAPDRANTGELFF. The sequenced part of the CDR3 DNA is TGCAGTGCACCGGACAGGGCGAACACCGGGGAG.

Notes on this clone: The read terminates 3 residues before the CDR3 end, so the remaining end is supplied by the germline J gene. The chain has TRBV4-1 and TRBJ1-1; tentatively, D is TRBD1 (5 bases). This CDR3 region has 16 residues. Trimming cost V 5 bases and J 1 base, with 17 bases left between them. CDR1 is MGHRA, CDR2 YSYEKL, per germline. The DNA read from the CDR3 is TGCGCCAGCAGCTTGCCCTGGGGCAGGGAGAACACTGAA. This sequence encodes CASSLPWGRENTE. The CDR3 in its entirety is CASSLPWGRENTEAFF.

Details on this clone: With the read ending 3 residues before the CDR3 end, the germline J gene is used to fill in that end. The J gene is TRBJ2-3, the V gene TRBV12-3 or TRBV12-4; 7 positions match TRBD1. J was trimmed by 1 base and V by 4 bases; bases with no gene match: 2. This CDR3 contains 14 residues. The sequenced part of the CDR3 DNA is TGTGCCAGCAGTTACCAGGGGGGCACAGATACG. Translation: CASSYQGGTDT. The CDR3 as a whole reads CASSYQGGTDTQYF.